This T cell receptor beta chain derives from a study of cytomegalovirus exposure and HLA in healthy donors. Trimming pared 5 bases from V and 8 bases from J, leaving 15 bases between. Germline-derived CDR1 and CDR2 are SNHLY and FYNNEI. The CDR3 covers 13 residues. PCR used 60 Vbeta primers and 13 Jbeta primers. TCRdb's table, derived via immunoSEQ multiplex PCR, lists solely in-frame clones and lacks some. Among 150,000 to 200,000 clones listed, about 80% were seen once. The chain recombines TRBV2 with TRBJ1-1; D possibly corresponds to TRBD1 (6 bases). This receptor was taken from a woman in her forties or fifties in good health and CMV-seropositive. Material: PBMCs. The CDR3 reads CASSRGGRLEAFF. Here the CDR3 DNA reads TGTGCCAGCAGTCGAGGGGGAAGGTTAGAAGCTTTCTTT.